This is a list of T cell receptor beta chains from one sample in a study of vaccination effects on CD4 cells after COVID-19. Clones were read by immunoSEQ multiplex PCR, and TCRdb kept only the in-frame ones, dropping some. This sample has 13,000 to 15,000 clones, with around 80% found just once. These receptors have no identified antigens. The material was CD4+ T cells from PBMCs cultured with SARS-CoV-2 spike peptides, obtained after COVID-19 vaccination. These receptors all come from a human donor who had a prior SARS-CoV-2 infection. CDR3s include the opening cysteine and the closing phenylalanine or tryptophan. The D gene is left open where the match is weak. Expanded clones get a size class; other rows say once, few or many, or leave the size out.

TRBJ1-4 | NA | NA | TRBV18 | CASSSQEGGRLLFF | TGTGCCAGCTCGAGTCAAGAGGGGGGGAGACTACTGTTTTTT
TRBJ2-3 | NA | NA | TRBV20-1 | CSASFLRVSTDTQYF | TGCAGTGCTAGTTTCCTCCGCGTGAGCACAGATACGCAGTATTTT
TRBJ2-7 | NA | TRBD2 | TRBV19 | CASSIFLAATYEQYF | TGTGCCAGTAGTATTTTTCTAGCGGCGACCTACGAGCAGTACTTC
TRBJ2-5 | NA | NA | TRBV7-8 | CASSPGQLQETQYF | TGTGCCAGCAGCCCCGGACAGCTCCAAGAGACCCAGTACTTC
TRBJ2-7 | NA | TRBD1 | TRBV18 | CASSPRQGAPYEQYF | TGTGCCAGCTCACCACGCCAGGGGGCGCCCTACGAGCAGTACTTC
TRBJ2-1 | NA | NA | TRBV5-4 | CASSLNSYNEQFF | TGTGCCAGCAGCTTGAATTCCTACAATGAGCAGTTCTTC
TRBJ2-1 | NA | TRBD1 | TRBV4-1 | CASSQRIDPGQVYNEQFF | TGCGCCAGCAGCCAACGGATCGATCCGGGACAGGTATACAATGAGCAGTTCTTC
TRBJ2-3 | NA | NA | TRBV10-3 | CAISGSKIPDTQYF | TGTGCCATCAGTGGGAGCAAAATTCCAGATACGCAGTATTTT
TRBJ1-3 | NA | NA | TRBV7-2 | CASSLAQGGNTIYF | TGTGCCAGCAGCTTAGCCCAGGGCGGAAACACCATATATTTT
TRBJ2-3 | NA | NA | TRBV5-1 | CASSTSGTLARTDTQYF | TGCGCCAGCAGCACCTCCGGGACTTTGGCCCGCACAGATACGCAGTATTTT
TRBJ2-3 | NA | NA | TRBV7-9 | CASSSADYTDTQYF | TGTGCCAGCAGCTCGGCAGATTACACAGATACGCAGTATTTT
TRBJ1-2 | NA | NA | TRBV7-9 | CASSSAWDGANYGYTF | TGTGCCAGCAGCTCTGCATGGGACGGTGCTAACTATGGCTACACCTTC
TRBJ2-7 | NA | TRBD1 | TRBV3-1/TRBV3-2 | CASSQDLRQGSYEQYF | TGTGCCAGCAGCCAAGATCTGAGACAGGGTAGCTACGAGCAGTACTTC
TRBJ2-1 | NA | NA | TRBV25-1 | CASSDPGDNEQFF | TGTGCCAGCAGTGATCCAGGGGACAATGAGCAGTTCTTC
TRBJ1-4 | NA | NA | TRBV7-9 | CASSLGDLRVNEKLFF | TGTGCCAGCAGCTTGGGGGATCTCCGTGTTAATGAAAAACTGTTTTTT
TRBJ1-1 | NA | NA | TRBV5-1 | CASSPTSNTEAFF | TGCGCCAGCAGCCCTACAAGCAACACTGAAGCTTTCTTT
TRBJ2-3 | few | NA | TRBV11-3 | CASSSRLTEPYF | TGTGCCAGCAGCAGCCGCCTCACTGAGCCGTATTTT
TRBJ2-1 | NA | NA | TRBV7-9 | CASSLVTEQFF | TGTGCCAGCAGCTTAGTTACTGAGCAGTTCTTC
TRBJ1-2 | NA | NA | TRBV6-5 | CASLGWRGYGYTF | TGTGCCAGCTTAGGGTGGCGCGGCTATGGCTACACCTTC
TRBJ2-5 | NA | NA | TRBV5-1 | CASSLNPGRQGARLAEETQYF | TGCGCCAGCAGCCTAAACCCGGGCAGGCAGGGGGCTCGGCTAGCGGAAGAGACCCAGTACTTC
TRBJ1-1 | NA | NA | TRBV5-1 | CASSWDGQNTEAFF | TGCGCCAGCAGTTGGGACGGACAGAACACTGAAGCTTTCTTT
TRBJ2-1 | once | TRBD2 | TRBV4-2 | CASSQDYAGGYNEQFF | TGTGCCAGCAGCCAAGATTACGCGGGGGGCTACAATGAGCAGTTCTTC
TRBJ1-5 | NA | NA | TRBV2 | CASSAPGTRPQHF | TGTGCCAGCAGTGCCCCAGGGACACGGCCCCAGCATTTT
TRBJ2-2 | NA | NA | TRBV7-9 | CASSSNTGELFF | TGTGCCAGCAGCTCAAACACCGGGGAGCTGTTTTTT
TRBJ1-1 | NA | NA | TRBV18 | CASSRHPTGETEAFF | TGTGCCAGCTCACGCCACCCGACAGGCGAGACTGAAGCTTTCTTT
TRBJ2-2 | NA | TRBD1 | TRBV5-5 | CASSWGTGGTGGELFF | TGTGCCAGCAGCTGGGGGACAGGGGGGACAGGCGGGGAGCTGTTTTTT
TRBJ2-7 | NA | NA | TRBV10-3 | CAISDQLAGEQYF | TGTGCCATCAGTGATCAACTAGCTGGCGAGCAGTACTTC
TRBJ1-5 | NA | NA | TRBV15 | CATSRGTRNQPQHF | TGTGCCACCAGCAGGGGAACCCGCAATCAGCCCCAGCATTTT
TRBJ1-2 | NA | NA | TRBV9 | CASSVGAGGSGGYTF | TGTGCCAGCAGCGTAGGGGCCGGGGGGTCGGGTGGCTACACCTTC